This T cell receptor (beta chain) was sequenced in a study of T cells after yellow fever vaccination. Regarding the study as a whole: Among primary-vaccination clones, most reappeared after the booster, at approximately 96% for CD4 and about 90% for CD8. Compared with primary, the secondary response was weaker and peaked at day 5, not 15.

Remarks on this clonotype: The antigen is undetermined.

There are 14 residues in the CDR3. With 6 bases removed from V and 3 bases from J, the gap between germline ends came to 12 bases. The germline CDR1 and CDR2 sequences are MNHEY and SVGAGI. 5'RACE template switching added a universal primer site and UMIs to TCR cDNA. MiXCR was run by TCRdb on the 5' RACE reads, yielding one entry per CDR3 protein. The sample records under 400,000 distinct CDR3 sequences, approximately 12% being singletons. The chain uses TRBV6-5 and TRBJ1-5; D gene unclear. Sequencing was performed on CD4+ T cells sorted from PBMCs, taken 15 days after the yellow fever booster vaccination. The sequence derives from a man aged 18 to 29 who received the YFV17D yellow fever vaccine. CDR3 coding DNA: TGTGCCAGCAGCCCTGTAAGGACCAATCAGCCCCAGCATTTT. Translating gives CASSPVRTNQPQHF.